Listed below are T cell receptor beta chains from one sample, sequenced in a study of post-analysis software for immune sequencing data. TCRdb itself ran the PCR reads through MiXCR, one entry per CDR3 protein. The sample has about 260,000 distinct CDR3 sequences, just over 35% seen once. Sequenced material: blood. The receptors were gathered from a girl aged 5-17 years with multiple sclerosis. Both conserved end residues are part of each CDR3. A D gene is named only where the DNA matches it firmly. Clone size, where shown, is once, few, many, or a class for clones that have expanded.

many	TRBJ2-5	TRBV7-7	TRBD1	TGTGCCAGCAGCTTAGGGACAGGGCTAAAGACCCAGTACTTC	CASSLGTGLKTQYF
once	TRBJ1-2	TRBV20-1	TRBD1	TGCAGTGCGGGACAGGGGGCGAGGTATGGCTACACCTTC	CSAGQGARYGYTF
-	TRBJ2-1	TRBV5-1	TRBD1	TGCGCCAGCGGACCGGGACAGCCCAACGGGAATGAGCAGTTCTTC	CASGPGQPNGNEQFF
-	TRBJ2-5	TRBV20-1	-	TGCAGTGCTAGCCGAACAGGGTTGCTGGAGACCCAGTACTTC	CSASRTGLLETQYF
many	TRBJ1-5	TRBV28	-	TGTGCCAGCAGTTCTCGCATTACCAGCAATCAGCCCCAGCATTTT	CASSSRITSNQPQHF
many	TRBJ2-3	TRBV20-1	-	TGCAGTGCTTTCGGGACTCACAAAGGTGATACGCAGTATTTT	CSAFGTHKGDTQYF
-	TRBJ2-1	TRBV5-1	-	TGCGCCAGCACGGGCAGAGGGGTCAATGAGCAGTTCTTC	CASTGRGVNEQFF
-	TRBJ1-2	TRBV15	-	TGTGCCACCAGCAGAGATCAAGGCCTTGGCTACACCTTC	CATSRDQGLGYTF
few	TRBJ1-1	TRBV12-3/TRBV12-4	TRBD1	TGTGCCAGCAGTTCCCGGATACGGGACAGGGAGGGTGGGCTGCCGAACACTGAAGCTTTCTTT	CASSSRIRDREGGLPNTEAFF
many	TRBJ2-1	TRBV5-1	-	TGCGCCAGCAGCTTGAAGGACGCCCGGGGAAAGCAGTTCTTC	CASSLKDARGKQFF
many	TRBJ2-3	TRBV5-1	-	TGCGCCAGCAGCTTGTTGAGGGAGCCCTCAGATACGCAGTATTTT	CASSLLREPSDTQYF
many	TRBJ2-7	TRBV7-9	-	TGTGCCAGCAGTCCGTTGGACGAGCAGTACTTC	CASSPLDEQYF
-	TRBJ2-2	TRBV6-5	-	TGTGCCAGCAGTTACGCCCGACCGTACGGGGAGCTGTTTTTT	CASSYARPYGELFF
many	TRBJ1-1	TRBV11-2	TRBD1	TGTGCCAGCAGCTTAGGGGACAGGGGGTTGAACACTGAAGCTTTCTTT	CASSLGDRGLNTEAFF
many	TRBJ1-5	TRBV7-2	-	TGTGCCAGCAGCTTACCACAGCAGCCCCAGCATTTT	CASSLPQQPQHF
-	TRBJ1-2	TRBV4-2	TRBD1	TGTGCCAGCAGCCAATCGGGAACCGGGACAGGGTCGTATGGCTACACCTTC	CASSQSGTGTGSYGYTF
many	TRBJ2-3	TRBV11-2	-	TGTGCCAGCAGCTTATACGCGAGCACAGATACGCAGTATTTT	CASSLYASTDTQYF
many	TRBJ2-5	TRBV29-1	-	TGCAGCGTACAACTGGCGCAAGAGACCCAGTACTTC	CSVQLAQETQYF
few	TRBJ1-1	TRBV7-9	-	TGTGCCAGCAGCTTAGAGCGGGAGAACACTGAAGCTTTCTTT	CASSLERENTEAFF
many	TRBJ2-3	TRBV28	-	TGTGCCAGCAGTACTACTGGCCTGGGGCACTGGACAGATACGCAGTATTTT	CASSTTGLGHWTDTQYF
-	TRBJ2-7	TRBV28	TRBD2	TGTGCCAGCAGTCCGACTAGCGGGAGGAGATACTACGAGCAGTACTTC	CASSPTSGRRYYEQYF
many	TRBJ1-2	TRBV7-3	-	TGTGCCAGCAGCCCTAACCCGGCGGTAAATGGCTACACCTTC	CASSPNPAVNGYTF
-	TRBJ1-1	TRBV28	TRBD1	TGTGCCAGCAGTTCCATGGACAGGGCGGTCTCTGAAGCTTTCTTT	CASSSMDRAVSEAFF
-	TRBJ2-3	TRBV15	-	TGTTCCACCAGCAGACGTAGCGGAACCAGCACAGATACGCAGTATTTT	CSTSRRSGTSTDTQYF
-	TRBJ1-6	TRBV28	-	TGTGCCAGCAGTTCCCCTGCTCGTGACAGGTTCCATAATTCACCCCTCCACTTT	CASSSPARDRFHNSPLHF
-	TRBJ2-7	TRBV6-5	-	TGTGCCAGCAGTTACTACGGATCCTACGAGCAGTACTTC	CASSYYGSYEQYF
many	TRBJ1-2	TRBV11-2	-	TGTGCCAGCAGCGAGTCACAGGTCTATGGCTACACCTTC	CASSESQVYGYTF
-	TRBJ1-2	TRBV28	-	TGTGCCAGCAGTTGGTTAGATAACTATGGCGACACCTTC	CASSWLDNYGDTF
many	TRBJ2-7	TRBV10-3	-	TGTGCCATCAGTGAGTCGAGTAAACCTAGTCACGAGCAGTACTTC	CAISESSKPSHEQYF
many	TRBJ2-3	TRBV9	TRBD2	TGTGCCAGCAGCAAGCGGACTAGCGGGGGGTTCACAGATACGCAGTATTTT	CASSKRTSGGFTDTQYF
-	TRBJ2-5	TRBV28	TRBD2	TGTGCCAGCAGTTTAATCCCAGCGGGGAGAGAGACCCAGTACTTC	CASSLIPAGRETQYF
many	TRBJ2-1	TRBV7-9	-	TGTGCCAGCAGCTTAAACGCCGGGGCCCTCAGGGATGAGCAGTTCTTC	CASSLNAGALRDEQFF
few	TRBJ2-3	TRBV24-1	-	TGTGCCACCAGTGTAGGTGCAGATACGCAGTATTTT	CATSVGADTQYF
-	TRBJ2-1	TRBV5-1	TRBD1	TGCGCCAGCAATCTAGGGGGCACCTACAATGAGCAGTTCTTC	CASNLGGTYNEQFF
-	TRBJ2-1	TRBV20-1	TRBD2	TGCAGTGCTAGATCCCTGGGGACTAGCGAGTACAATGAGCAGTTCTTC	CSARSLGTSEYNEQFF
many	TRBJ2-3	TRBV7-3	TRBD2	TGTGCCAGCAGCTTAACGGCGGGAGGGGGCACAGATACGCAGTATTTT	CASSLTAGGGTDTQYF
-	TRBJ1-2	TRBV20-1	-	TGCAGTGCGCAGGAGATTCGCTATGGCTACACCTTC	CSAQEIRYGYTF
many	TRBJ2-1	TRBV5-1	-	TGCGCCAGCAGCTTGGAGGGTGGCAATGAGCAGTTCTTC	CASSLEGGNEQFF
many	TRBJ2-1	TRBV4-1	-	TGCGCCAGCAGCCTCCGACAGGCGACGAGCCATGAGCAGTTCTTC	CASSLRQATSHEQFF
-	TRBJ1-5	TRBV6-2/TRBV6-3	TRBD1	TGTGCCAGCAGCCACAGGGGCCCTAGCAATCAGCCCCAGCATTTT	CASSHRGPSNQPQHF
many	TRBJ2-7	TRBV7-2	-	TGTGCCAGCAGCTTAGCGGGAGGCGGGGCCTACGAGCAGTACTTC	CASSLAGGGAYEQYF
many	TRBJ1-1	TRBV29-1	-	TGCAGCGTTCAAACGGACAGATCTGAAGCTTTCTTT	CSVQTDRSEAFF
many	TRBJ1-2	TRBV12-3/TRBV12-4	-	TGTGCCAGCAGTTTCTTCCGATCCCGGTCCGATACCAACTATGGCTACACCTTC	CASSFFRSRSDTNYGYTF
few	TRBJ1-5	TRBV20-1	TRBD1	TGCAGTGCTAGAGGATCCGGGACAGGGGGCCTGGGAAGCAATCAGCCCCAGCATTTT	CSARGSGTGGLGSNQPQHF
-	TRBJ2-7	TRBV6-6	TRBD2	TGTGCCAGCAGCCGCGAGTTGAGCGGGAGAAATGGCGAGCAGTACTTC	CASSRELSGRNGEQYF
-	TRBJ2-1	TRBV6-6	TRBD2	TGTGCCAGCAGTTCCAACGGTGGACTAGGGGTCGTTGAGCAGTTCTTC	CASSSNGGLGVVEQFF
-	TRBJ2-5	TRBV7-2	-	TGTGCCAGCAGCTTAGAGGTGAAGACCCAGTACTTC	CASSLEVKTQYF
many	TRBJ2-5	TRBV5-1	-	TGCGCCAGCAGCGGGGACGTCGGGCTCCGGTACTTC	CASSGDVGLRYF
-	TRBJ1-5	TRBV20-1	TRBD1	TGCAGTGTTAGACAGGGGGCCCTCTCCAATCAGCCCCAGCATTTT	CSVRQGALSNQPQHF
few	TRBJ2-7	TRBV5-1	-	TGCGCCAGCAGCTCCCTACAGGGAAGCTCCTACGAGCAGTACTTC	CASSSLQGSSYEQYF
-	TRBJ2-2	TRBV11-3	TRBD1	TGTGCCAGCAGCTTAGGGGGGACAGCCTTGAACACCGGGGAGCTGTTTTTT	CASSLGGTALNTGELFF
many	TRBJ2-3	TRBV6-6	-	TGTGCCAGCAGCCCAGGCACAGATACGCAGTATTTT	CASSPGTDTQYF
-	TRBJ1-1	TRBV20-1	-	TGCAGTGCTAGAGAGGGATCGGGGAACACTGAAGCTTTCTTT	CSAREGSGNTEAFF
many	TRBJ2-1	TRBV25-1	-	TGTGCCAGCAGTGAATATGGAGGGGGCGGTAATAGCGAGCAGTTCTTC	CASSEYGGGGNSEQFF
few	TRBJ1-6	TRBV20-1	TRBD1	TGCAGTGCCCCGATAGGGGCAGGGGGCCCAAGGTCACCCCTCCACTTT	CSAPIGAGGPRSPLHF
many	TRBJ2-1	TRBV5-1	-	TGCGCCAGCAGCTTGGGACTTTTCGAAAGCTCCTACAATGAGCAGTTCTTC	CASSLGLFESSYNEQFF
few	TRBJ2-7	TRBV6-1	-	TGTGCCAGCAGTGAGGACCCCCGGGACGAGCAGTACTTC	CASSEDPRDEQYF
few	TRBJ2-3	TRBV28	TRBD2	TGTGCCAGCAGCCAGGGAGAGCGGGGGGGCCCAGATACGCAGTATTTT	CASSQGERGGPDTQYF
few	TRBJ2-3	TRBV27	-	TGTGCCAGCAGTCTACTGGAGGAGCGGGTTAGCACAGATACGCAGTATTTT	CASSLLEERVSTDTQYF